This T cell receptor beta chain was obtained from a study of T cell responses to AZD1222 COVID-19 vaccine. Study overall: Both about-4-week and about-12-week second-dose recipients were combined.

Study-wide findings and caveats: Clonal diversity was possibly underestimated, and white British individuals and females predominated among donors. Baseline testing showed seropositivity in only a handful of AZD1222 recipients.

V was cut by 6 bases and J by 1 base, with 12 bases left in between. Germline loops: CDR1 SGHAT, CDR2 FQDESV (reference sequence). This CDR3 is 14 amino acids long. With respect to this clone: Its antigen is not known.

Repertoires were generated with immunoSEQ multiplex PCR, while TCRdb's copy carries only in-frame clones and drops some. The sample comprises approximately 140,000 clones, 91% of which are singletons, and around 5.2% rests with the top ten. This sample comprised peripheral blood, obtained on day 0 of AZD1222 vaccination. This chain joins TRBV11-1 and TRBJ1-2, with D tentatively TRBD1 (5 bases). The TCR originated in an adult in good health. In DNA, the CDR3 is TGTGCCAGCAGTATCGTCGGGGGTAACTATGGCTACACCTTC. Its protein is CASSIVGGNYGYTF.